This TCR beta chain is drawn from a study of human versus mouse CDR3 diversity and MHC coevolution. Produced via immunoSEQ multiplex PCR; TCRdb's table is partial and in-frame only. Of around 59,000 clones in the sample, roughly 94% were seen once. Specimen: naive CD4+ T cells from blood. The subset here: CD45RO-negative CD62L-positive naive CD4 T cells. This receptor was taken from a person aged 60 to 70 in good health.

Here the CDR3 reads CASRRAGTGYNEQFF. The CDR3 DNA reads as TGTGCCAGCAGGAGGGCCGGGACTGGCTACAATGAGCAGTTCTTC. The rearrangement joins TRBV25-1 to TRBJ2-1, with a tentative D call TRBD2 (6 bases). V was clipped by 6 bases and J by 3 bases, with 15 bases between them. The CDR3 extends over 15 amino acids. Germline CDR1 is MGHDK and CDR2 is SYGVNS.